This T cell receptor (beta chain) came from a study of molecular identifiers for immune sequencing clone quantification. This CDR3 comprises 14 residues. Germline V lookup: CDR1 MNHEY, CDR2 SVGEGT. The germline V and J ends were trimmed by 5 bases and 4 bases, with 14 bases remaining between them. This clonotype occurred a few times. TCRdb independently ran MiXCR on the PCR reads; one entry per CDR3 protein. The table has under 800,000 distinct CDR3 sequences, roughly 23% seen once. The TCR sequence derives from a human donor in good health. Some libraries in this study had Jurkat cell RNA spiked in. The material sequenced was naive CD8+ T cells from blood, with Jurkat cell RNA spiked in. The subset is: FACS-sorted CD8+CD4-CCR7+CD45RA+ naive T cells. The gene calls are TRBV6-2 or TRBV6-3 and TRBJ2-5; possibly TRBD1 or TRBD2 for D (5 bases each). For the CDR3, the DNA is TGTGCCAGCAGTGAGAGGGGCATTAGAGAGACCCAGTACTTC. It yields the protein CASSERGIRETQYF.